Presented here are 28 T cell receptor beta chains from one specimen sequenced in a study of T-cell memory formation after mild COVID-19. TCRdb itself ran the 5' RACE reads through MiXCR, one entry per CDR3 protein. The sample lists about 470,000 distinct CDR3 sequences; around a quarter were seen once. Sequencing used PBMCs or a T cell subset sorted from them (not recorded which). The receptors originated from an adult woman who had mild COVID-19 (a few samples of this study predate the infection). Cell type and time point are not known.

This rearrangement joins TRBV7-9 to TRBJ2-3, with D perhaps TRBD2 (6 bases). V dropped 2 bases and J dropped 1 base, with 16 bases sitting between them. Looked up from germline, CDR1 is SEHNR and CDR2 is FQNEAQ (reference sequence). The length of the CDR3 is 17 residues. The CDR3, as DNA: TGTGCCAGCAGCTTATTGAGCGGACTATCGGGCACAGATACGCAGTATTTT. Translation gives CASSLLSGLSGTDTQYF.

The chain combines TRBV7-9 with TRBJ1-6; D might be TRBD1 (6 bases). This CDR3 has 15 residues. V shed 1 base and J shed 7 bases, with 11 bases lying between them. Looked up from germline, CDR1 is SEHNR and CDR2 is FQNEAQ (reference sequence). CDR3 sequence: CASSLGRTVNSPLHF. The CDR3 DNA reads as TGTGCCAGCAGCTTAGGCCGGACAGTCAATTCACCCCTCCACTTT.

This clonotype was seen only a few times. The CDR3 sequence: CASSYGGVNYGYTF. CDR3 in DNA: TGTGCCAGCAGTTACGGGGGAGTTAACTATGGCTACACCTTC. The chain combines TRBV6-5 with TRBJ1-2; tentative D call: TRBD1 (5 bases). Germline V lookup: CDR1 MNHEY, CDR2 SVGAGI. V lost 2 bases to trimming and J lost 1 base, with 8 bases between them. This CDR3 contains 14 residues.

A few counts support this clonotype. The chain employs TRBV20-1 and TRBJ2-1; 7 bases match TRBD2. This CDR3 has 14 residues. Losses at the gene ends were 4 bases for V and 1 base for J; bases not matched to a gene: 4. The germline V gene has CDR1 DFQATT and CDR2 SNEGSKA (reference sequence). As DNA, the CDR3 is TGCAGTGCTACGGGGGGTTTGTCCTACAATGAGCAGTTCTTC. Translated, it gives CSATGGLSYNEQFF.

The rearrangement joins TRBV24-1 to TRBJ2-3; D is undetermined. CDR1 is KGHDR, CDR2 SFDVKD, per germline. The CDR3 sequence is 13 residues long. The V and J ends lost 6 bases and 2 bases respectively, with 8 bases between them. The CDR3 protein is CATSRNPTDTQYF. The CDR3 region has the DNA TGTGCCACCAGTAGAAACCCCACAGATACGCAGTATTTT.

This clonotype has a handful of counts. This rearrangement joins TRBV20-1 to TRBJ2-4; 7 nucleotides line up with TRBD2. This CDR3 is built from 15 residues. V shed 6 bases, J shed 2 bases, and the junction held 10 bases outside the gene matches. CDR1 is DFQATT and CDR2 is SNEGSKA in the germline V gene (reference sequence). The chain's CDR3 is CSARWGGSTKNIQYF. The DNA for the CDR3 is TGCAGTGCCAGATGGGGGGGGTCGACCAAAAACATTCAGTACTTC.

V is TRBV18 and J is TRBJ1-4; 7 bases line up with TRBD1. Germline trimming cut 6 bases from V and 5 bases from J; bases unmatched to any gene: 9. CDR1 and CDR2 (germline): KGHSH, LQKENI. This CDR3 has 15 amino acids. This CDR3 is CASSLHRGVNEKLFF. CDR3 DNA sequence: TGTGCCAGCTCGCTACACAGGGGCGTCAATGAAAAACTGTTTTTT.

This clonotype was counted a few times. One junction end does not reproduce the germline sequence, and a read error may be involved. This chain uses TRBV3-1 with TRBJ2-1; D gene uncertain. Germline CDR1 and CDR2: LGHDT and YNNKEL (reference sequence). The CDR3 length is 12 residues. Here the CDR3 reads CASSQDKAVRYF. CDR3 coding DNA: TGTGCCAGCAGCCAAGATAAGGCCGTGAGGTACTTC.

The V call is TRBV30, the J call TRBJ2-2; D perhaps matches TRBD1 (6 bases). Germline V lookup: CDR1 GTSNPN, CDR2 SVGIG (reference sequence). The length of the CDR3 is 14 residues. The V gene lost 0 bases and the J gene lost 5 bases, with 10 bases spanning the gap. CDR3 DNA: TGTGCCTGGAGTGTCCTACAGGGAACCGGGGAGCTGTTTTTT. It specifies CAWSVLQGTGELFF.

V and J are TRBV11-1 and TRBJ2-1; 8 nucleotides line up with TRBD2. In germline, CDR1 is SGHAT, CDR2 FQDESV (reference sequence). The J segment lost 8 bases and the V segment lost 6 bases, leaving 6 bases of the junction unmatched. This CDR3 comprises 13 residues. CDR3 residues: CASSQTSDDEQFF. The DNA for the CDR3 is TGTGCCAGCAGTCAGACTAGCGATGATGAGCAGTTCTTC.

This clonotype has only a few counts. V gene TRBV7-6 combines with J gene TRBJ2-7; a possible D gene is TRBD1 (6 bases). The germline gives CDR1 SGHVS, CDR2 FNYEAQ. This CDR3 spans 15 amino acids. V was shortened by 7 bases and J by 2 bases, with 18 bases between the two germline ends. CDR3 nucleotide sequence: TGTGCCAGCACTAAGGAGAGGGGGATTACCTACGAGCAGTACTTC. Protein sequence: CASTKERGITYEQYF. Combining the CDR3 with reference TRBV7-6 and TRBJ2-7 gives the whole variable domain GAGVSQSPRYKVTKRGQDVALRCDPISGHVSLYWYRQALGQGPEFLTYFNYEAQQDKSGLPNDRFSAERPEGSISTLTIQRTEQRDSAMYRCASTKERGITYEQYFGPGTRLTVT.

V is TRBV7-9 and J is TRBJ2-1; weak D call: TRBD2 (6 bases). Trimming left V 4 bases short and J 8 bases short, with 18 bases between. Germline CDR1 is SEHNR and CDR2 is FQNEAQ (reference sequence). The CDR3 sequence is 15 residues long. CDR3 residues: CASSWGLPGRDEQFF. The DNA of the CDR3 is TGTGCCAGCAGCTGGGGACTCCCCGGACGCGATGAGCAGTTCTTC.

At least ten counts were recorded for this clonotype. The V call is TRBV27, the J call TRBJ2-1, with no clear D. Trimming stripped 5 bases from V and 8 bases from J, with 16 bases between. From germline, CDR1 is MNHEY and CDR2 SMNVEV (reference sequence). This CDR3 has 14 residues. Here the CDR3 DNA reads TGTGCCAGCAGTAAAACCCCTAGTGGGGATGAGCAGTTCTTC. It is translated as CASSKTPSGDEQFF.

DNA for the CDR3: TGCAGCGACCCCAGGACTAGCGGCAATTACGAGCAGTACTTC. Translating it yields CSDPRTSGNYEQYF. The chain carries TRBV29-1 and TRBJ2-7; 10 bases map to TRBD2. V was pared by 7 bases and J by 4 bases, with 10 bases of the junction left unmatched. Germline CDR1 and CDR2: SQVTM and ANQGSEA. The CDR3 totals 14 residues.

This chain links TRBV5-1 with TRBJ2-7, with 7 nucleotides matching TRBD1. J lost 3 bases, V lost 4 bases, and 10 bases had no gene match. The CDR3 contains 15 residues. Per germline, CDR1 SGHRS and CDR2 YFSETQ. CDR3 residues: CASSPDRGQVYEQYF. The CDR3 nucleotides read TGCGCCAGCAGCCCGGACAGAGGACAGGTCTACGAGCAGTACTTC.

This clonotype was found a few times. This rearrangement joins TRBV5-1 to TRBJ2-3; D is tentatively TRBD1 or TRBD2 (5 bases each). This CDR3 has 16 amino acids. The V end was cut by 3 bases, the J end by 6 bases, with 20 bases between. CDR1 is SGHRS and CDR2 is YFSETQ in the germline V gene. This CDR3 reads CASSWGTRASMDTQYF. CDR3 bases: TGCGCCAGCAGCTGGGGGACCCGGGCTAGCATGGATACGCAGTATTTT.

This clonotype was seen only a few times. The chain joins TRBV14 to TRBJ2-1, with 8 bases identical to TRBD2. V lost 0 bases, J lost 6 bases, and 4 bases stayed unmatched. Germline CDR1 SGHDN, CDR2 FVKESK. This CDR3 spans 15 amino acids. CDR3 bases: TGTGCCAGCAGCCAAGATCGGGGGACTAGCAATGAGCAGTTCTTC. This sequence encodes CASSQDRGTSNEQFF.

The sample holds a few counts of this clonotype. The chain is built from TRBV5-1 and TRBJ1-2; 10 bases agree with TRBD1. The CDR3 is 15 amino acids. Germline V gives CDR1 SGHRS, CDR2 YFSETQ. Unmatched junction bases numbered 6, after V lost 3 bases and J lost 4 bases. CDR3 in DNA: TGCGCCAGCAGCTCGTCCGGGACAGGGGTCTATGGCTACACCTTC. Translated, it gives CASSSSGTGVYGYTF. Filled out from reference TRBV5-1 and TRBJ1-2, the complete variable domain reads KAGVTQTPRYLIKTRGQQVTLSCSPISGHRSVSWYQQTPGQGLQFLFEYFSETQRNKGNFPGRFSGRQFSNSRSEMNVSTLELGDSALYLCASSSSGTGVYGYTFGSGTRLTVV.

J is TRBJ2-7 and V is TRBV4-3; possibly TRBD2 for D (6 bases). Trimming stripped 3 bases from V and 4 bases from J, with 13 bases between. CDR1 and CDR2 from the germline V gene are LGHNA and YSLEER. The CDR3 totals 14 residues. CDR3 coding DNA: TGCGCCAGCAGCCAGGACTACTCCGGGTACGAGCAGTACTTC. Translating it yields CASSQDYSGYEQYF.

V and J are TRBV4-1 and TRBJ1-2, with D possibly matching TRBD1 (5 bases). Germline values: CDR1 MGHRA, CDR2 YSYEKL. The CDR3 covers 14 residues. Trimming pared 1 base from V and 3 bases from J, leaving 9 bases between. The CDR3 bases are TGCGCCAGCAGCCAAGGAGGCAGGGACTATGGCTACACCTTC. Amino acid sequence: CASSQGGRDYGYTF.

This clonotype was seen more than once but under ten times. V usage is TRBV4-1 and J usage is TRBJ2-7; D could derive from TRBD1 or TRBD2 (5 bases each). The length of the CDR3 is 14 residues. V was trimmed by 5 bases and J by 1 base, leaving 12 bases between them. Germline CDR1 and CDR2: MGHRA and YSYEKL. CDR3 DNA sequence: TGCGCCAGCAGCTTCGGGGCGCTTTCCTACGAGCAGTACTTC. This sequence encodes CASSFGALSYEQYF.

In this sample, this clonotype turned up many times. The rearrangement joins TRBV7-9 to TRBJ2-3; TRBD2 agrees at 13 bases. The CDR3 spans 16 residues. Germline CDR1 is SEHNR and CDR2 is FQNEAQ (reference sequence). After removal of 6 bases from V and 5 bases from J, the junction contained 8 bases not matched to a gene. This chain's CDR3 is CASSSWTSGRGDTQYF. Here the CDR3 DNA reads TGTGCCAGCAGTTCTTGGACTAGCGGGAGAGGAGATACGCAGTATTTT.

This chain joins TRBV30 and TRBJ2-2; 10 positions match TRBD2. The CDR3 has 15 residues. J was trimmed by 7 bases and V by 1 base; bases with no gene match: 6. Germline V gene sequence: CDR1 GTSNPN, CDR2 SVGIG (reference sequence). CDR3 bases: TGTGCCTGGAGTGGGCTAGCGGGAGTGGTCGGGGAGCTGTTTTTT. Its protein product is CAWSGLAGVVGELFF.

This clonotype came up a few times. The chain carries TRBV20-1 and TRBJ1-2, with D possibly TRBD1 on 5 matching bases. V was pared by 0 bases and J by 4 bases, with 6 bases between. The CDR3 runs 12 residues. Germline CDR1 is DFQATT and CDR2 is SNEGSKA (reference sequence). The CDR3 is CSARETVYGYTF. The CDR3 nucleotides read TGCAGTGCTAGAGAGACAGTCTATGGCTACACCTTC.

V is TRBV4-3 and J is TRBJ2-1; D ambiguous. The CDR3 length is 12 residues. Germline-derived CDR1 and CDR2 are LGHNA and YSLEER. Trimming stripped 0 bases from V and 9 bases from J, with 6 bases between. This CDR3 is CASSQDTREQFF. The CDR3 DNA is TGCGCCAGCAGCCAAGATACGCGTGAGCAGTTCTTC.

This sequence joins TRBV3-1 and TRBJ1-1; D gene uncertain. V shed 3 bases and J shed 11 bases, with 13 bases lying between them. Germline V gene lookup returns CDR1 LGHDT and CDR2 YNNKEL (reference sequence). The CDR3 totals 12 residues. The CDR3 region is CASSHGQVNAFF. CDR3 nucleotide sequence: TGTGCCAGCAGCCATGGCCAAGTCAATGCTTTCTTT.

The chain carries TRBV4-2 and TRBJ2-5; D could derive from TRBD1 or TRBD2 (5 bases each). Deletions cut 3 bases from V and 5 bases from J, with 13 bases between. The CDR3 contains 14 residues. CDR1 LGHNA and CDR2 YNFKEQ come from the germline V gene. The CDR3 reads CASSQGRLEETQYF. The CDR3 coding sequence is TGTGCCAGCAGCCAGGGACGGCTCGAGGAGACCCAGTACTTC.

The chain is built from TRBV6-2 or TRBV6-3 and TRBJ2-7; no definite D call. The CDR3 is 14 residues long. Germline values: CDR1 MNHEY, CDR2 SVGEGT. V lost 8 bases to trimming and J lost 2 bases, with 16 bases between them. For the CDR3, the DNA is TGTGCCAGCCGGATTACCGGCAGTACCTACGAGCAGTACTTC. It yields the protein CASRITGSTYEQYF.